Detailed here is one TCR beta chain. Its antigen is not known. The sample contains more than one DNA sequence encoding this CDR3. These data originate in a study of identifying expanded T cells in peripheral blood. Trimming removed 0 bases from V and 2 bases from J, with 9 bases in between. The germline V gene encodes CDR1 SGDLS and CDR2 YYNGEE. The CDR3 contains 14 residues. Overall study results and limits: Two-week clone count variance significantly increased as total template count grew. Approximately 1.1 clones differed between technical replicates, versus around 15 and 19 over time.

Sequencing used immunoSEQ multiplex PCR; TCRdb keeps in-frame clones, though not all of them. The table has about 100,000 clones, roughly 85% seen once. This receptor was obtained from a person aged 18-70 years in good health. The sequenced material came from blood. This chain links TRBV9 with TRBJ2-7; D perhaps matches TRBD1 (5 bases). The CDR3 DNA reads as TGTGCCAGCAGCGTAGGTCAGGGCACCTACGAGCAGTACTTC. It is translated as CASSVGQGTYEQYF.